The sequence of this T cell receptor beta chain was determined in a study of blood T cells in healthy people across ages. Whole-study results and caveats: The CMV status of each donor remained undetermined, and this could have confounded shifts in expanded clonotypes. TCR beta diversity per million T cells fell roughly linearly with age. More naive CD4+ cells and higher diversity were found in long-lived than in aged donors.

The CDR3 sequence is 11 residues long. This clonotype was seen more than once but under ten times. The target antigen is unknown. Sequence at one end of the junction differs from germline and may be a read error. A second about 7 to 12 cycle PCR used barcoded and J-beta primers. Each cDNA molecule was tagged by a template-switch adaptor that had 12 random nucleotides. TCRdb ran MiXCR on the 5' RACE reads and lists one entry per CDR3 protein. This table holds some 370,000 distinct CDR3 sequences, roughly half found once. Sequencing was performed on blood. V gene TRBV12-3 or TRBV12-4 combines with J gene TRBJ2-5; tentatively, D is TRBD1 (5 bases). The clonotype was recovered from a man aged 55 to 69 in good health. In DNA, the CDR3 is TGTGCCAGCAGTTTAGACAGGACCGAGTACTTC. This encodes CASSLDRTEYF.